This T cell receptor beta chain is from a study of cytomegalovirus exposure and HLA in healthy donors. General study findings and limits: In a later analysis, V- and J-gene trimming of beta chains associated with a DCLRE1C missense variant, replicated independently. Testing in vitro showed three CMV-associated chains specific for CMV antigens. Earlier results showed most TCR beta V segments being productive about 90% or about 30% of the time.

The V and J ends lost 8 bases and 6 bases, in that order; junction bases with no gene match: 18. CDR3 length: 18 residues. Germline V gives CDR1 ENHRY, CDR2 SYGVKD. Of note for this clone: The antigen remains unidentified.

The PCR made use of 60 Vbeta and 13 Jbeta primers. Data came from immunoSEQ multiplex PCR; TCRdb stores just in-frame clones and leaves some out. The data contain about 94,000 clones, about 8% of them singletons. The TCR comes from a man between 45 and 60 years old in good health and CMV-seronegative. The sequenced sample consisted of PBMCs. The chain recombines TRBV10-3 with TRBJ2-2, with 10 positions matching TRBD1. The CDR3 DNA reads as TGTGCCATCTCCGGGACAGGGGATCTTAGTATGTTTCCCGGGGAGCTGTTTTTT. Translation: CAISGTGDLSMFPGELFF.